These 31 T cell receptor beta chains were all obtained from the same sample, sequenced in a study of cytomegalovirus exposure and HLA in healthy donors (TCRdb year 2017). Libraries came from the immunoSEQ multiplex PCR assay. The multiplex PCR relied on a mix of 60 forward primers for TCR Vbeta segments and 13 reverse primers for TCR Jbeta segments. The immuneACCESS repertoire file appears here via TCRdb, limited to in-frame rearrangements. These files lack a portion of the clones; in checked studies, under half of the deficit traces to unresolved V genes, and the cause of the others is not known. A total of 140,000 or so clones appear in this sample, 75% to 80% of them only once. The ten most abundant clones make up 2% to 2.5% of the sample. What was sequenced was PBMCs. The source of these receptors is a woman between 18 and 30 years old in good health and CMV-seropositive.

The gene calls are TRBV2 and TRBJ2-3; 8 bases are a match to TRBD2. CDR1 is SNHLY and CDR2 is FYNNEI in the germline V gene. J lost 1 base, V lost 8 bases, and 8 bases had no gene match. CDR3 length: 15 residues. CDR3: CASSSLTSGTDTQYF. CDR3 bases: TGTGCCAGCTCCTCATTGACTAGCGGCACAGATACGCAGTATTTT.

The J gene is TRBJ2-3, the V gene TRBV6-6; TRBD2 might be the D (6 bases). Trimming left V 6 bases short and J 0 bases short, with 10 bases between. The CDR3 totals 14 residues. CDR1 and CDR2 (germline): MNHNY, SVGAGI (reference sequence). Written as DNA, the CDR3 is TGTGCCAGCAGACCGGGACTGAGCACAGATACGCAGTATTTT. This encodes CASRPGLSTDTQYF.

V usage is TRBV7-8 and J usage is TRBJ2-5, with D tentatively TRBD1 (6 bases). Matching the DNA end better, TRBJ2-7 makes the J call doubtful. From germline, CDR1 is SGHVS and CDR2 FQNEAQ. CDR3 length: 15 residues. The CDR3 sequence is CASSPDRISSYEQYF. The DNA of the CDR3 is TGTGCCAGCAGCCCCGACAGGATAAGCTCCTACGAGCAGTACTTC.

The CDR3 is CASSPPSTNTGELFF. CDR3 nucleotides: TGCGCCAGCAGCCCCCCAAGCACGAACACCGGGGAGCTGTTTTTT. The chain carries TRBV5-1 and TRBJ2-2; D not certain. Germline V gene sequence: CDR1 SGHRS, CDR2 YFSETQ. V was clipped by 4 bases and J by 0 bases, with 10 bases between them. This CDR3 has 15 residues.

V usage is TRBV5-1 and J usage is TRBJ2-7; 9 nucleotides align to TRBD1. CDR3 size: 16 residues. The junction had 11 bases not matched to a gene; V was cut back by 4 bases and J by 3 bases. Germline V lookup: CDR1 SGHRS, CDR2 YFSETQ. This CDR3 is CASSPFGTGKNYEQYF. The CDR3 DNA reads TGCGCCAGCAGCCCGTTCGGGACAGGGAAAAACTACGAGCAGTACTTC.

V is TRBV7-9 and J is TRBJ1-3, with D unresolved. The CDR3 loop spans 11 amino acids. Trimming took off 4 bases at V and 8 bases at J, with 6 bases between the two ends. From germline, CDR1 is SEHNR and CDR2 FQNEAQ (reference sequence). DNA of the CDR3: TGTGCCAGCAGCTCTGCGGACACCATATATTTT. Its protein is CASSSADTIYF.

The DNA for the CDR3 is TGCGCCAGCAGCTTGACGGGAACCTACGAGCAGTACTTC. Translating gives CASSLTGTYEQYF. This chain uses TRBV5-1 with TRBJ2-7, with TRBD2 as a possible D gene (5 bases). V was shortened by 1 base and J by 2 bases, with 7 bases between the two germline ends. The CDR3 has 13 amino acids. Germline V gene lookup returns CDR1 SGHRS and CDR2 YFSETQ.

This clone was seen just once. The J gene is TRBJ2-7, the V gene TRBV15, with TRBD2 matching 10 bases. The CDR3 totals 14 residues. Germline V lookup: CDR1 LNHNV, CDR2 YYDKDF (reference sequence). V dropped 6 bases and J dropped 0; count of bases not matched to a gene: 2. The CDR3: CATRAGGSSYEQYF. CDR3 nucleotide sequence: TGTGCCACCAGAGCGGGGGGGAGCTCCTACGAGCAGTACTTC.

The genes are TRBV6-1 and TRBJ2-5; D is ambiguous. The germline CDR1 and CDR2 sequences are MNHNS and SASEGT. The CDR3 has 13 amino acids. V was clipped by 3 bases and J by 5 bases, with 10 bases between them. The CDR3 DNA reads as TGTGCCAGCAGTGAGCTGCCCGGGGAGACCCAGTACTTC. It specifies CASSELPGETQYF.

The rearrangement links TRBV19 to TRBJ1-6, with TRBD1 as a possible D gene (6 bases). The V end was cut by 7 bases, the J end by 6 bases, with 16 bases between. The CDR3 extends over 15 amino acids. The germline V gene has CDR1 LNHDA and CDR2 SQIVND (reference sequence). This CDR3 is CASKPDSSLNSPLHF. Here the CDR3 DNA reads TGTGCCAGTAAGCCGGACAGTAGCCTTAATTCACCCCTCCACTTT.

The chain joins TRBV15 to TRBJ2-3, with D perhaps matching TRBD2 (6 bases). Trimming cost V 5 bases and J 3 bases, with 12 bases left between them. The germline CDR1 and CDR2 sequences are LNHNV and YYDKDF (reference sequence). The CDR3 is 14 residues long. The CDR3 sequence is CATSFTSRTDTQYF. The DNA of the CDR3 is TGTGCCACCAGCTTCACTAGCAGGACAGATACGCAGTATTTT. Filled out from reference TRBV15 and TRBJ2-3, the complete variable domain reads DAMVIQNPRYQVTQFGKPVTLSCSQTLNHNVMYWYQQKSSQAPKLLFHYYDKDFNNEADTPDNFQSRRPNTSFCFLDIRSPGLGDTAMYLCATSFTSRTDTQYFGPGTRLTVL.

This clone occurred once. The chain couples TRBV6-6 to TRBJ1-1; D unclear. Germline V gene sequence: CDR1 MNHNY, CDR2 SVGAGI (reference sequence). Trimming took off 2 bases at V and 6 bases at J, with 4 bases between the two ends. The CDR3 is made up of 11 amino acids. The CDR3 protein is CASSYRAEAFF. CDR3 sequence (DNA): TGTGCCAGCAGTTACCGAGCTGAAGCTTTCTTT.

The sample holds one count of this clone. CDR3 bases: TGTGCCAGCTCACCAAGGACTAGCGGAAACACCGGGGAGCTGTTTTTT. Its translation: CASSPRTSGNTGELFF. The chain uses TRBV18 and TRBJ2-2; 10 nucleotides match TRBD2. The CDR3 spans 16 residues. Losses at the gene ends were 2 bases for V and 2 bases for J; bases not matched to a gene: 2. CDR1 is KGHSH, CDR2 LQKENI, per germline.

This sequence joins TRBV6-5 and TRBJ1-5; D is unresolved. Trimming removed 6 bases at V and 4 bases at J, with 13 bases between. Germline loops: CDR1 MNHEY, CDR2 SVGAGI. This CDR3 is 14 amino acids long. The CDR3 DNA is TGTGCCAGCAGAAGGGCGGGAATGAATCAGCCCCAGCATTTT. This codes for CASRRAGMNQPQHF.

The chain combines TRBV27 with TRBJ2-5; D may be TRBD2 (6 bases). This CDR3 is 17 amino acids long. Per germline, CDR1 MNHEY and CDR2 SMNVEV (reference sequence). The V and J ends lost 7 bases and 5 bases respectively, with 26 bases between them. The CDR3 region is CASTSRSGSWRVETQYF. Written as DNA, the CDR3 is TGTGCCAGCACCTCCAGGTCGGGCTCCTGGAGGGTGGAGACCCAGTACTTC.

The chain couples TRBV5-4 to TRBJ1-2; D might be TRBD1 (5 bases). V was trimmed by 0 bases and J by 5 bases, leaving 11 bases between them. This CDR3 is built from 14 residues. The germline gives CDR1 SGHNT, CDR2 YYREEE (reference sequence). The CDR3 DNA sequence: TGTGCCAGCAGCTTGGTAGAGACAGATTATGGCTACACCTTC. It translates to CASSLVETDYGYTF.

V and J are TRBV18 and TRBJ2-7; D uncertain. Germline CDR1 reads KGHSH; CDR2 reads LQKENI. V was shortened by 5 bases and J by 5 bases, with 7 bases between the two germline ends. This CDR3 spans 11 amino acids. The CDR3 spells CASSNTDEQYF. DNA of the CDR3: TGTGCCAGCTCAAATACTGACGAGCAGTACTTC. Based on the CDR3 plus reference TRBV18 and TRBJ2-7, the full variable domain is NAGVMQNPRHLVRRRGQEARLRCSPMKGHSHVYWYRQLPEEGLKFMVYLQKENIIDESGMPKERFSAEFPKEGPSILRIQQVVRGDSAAYFCASSNTDEQYFGPGTRLTVT.

This sequence joins TRBV18 and TRBJ2-7; the D gene is possibly TRBD1 (5 bases). Trimming removed 6 bases at V and 1 base at J, with 13 bases between. CDR1 and CDR2 from the germline V gene are KGHSH and LQKENI. This CDR3 is built from 14 residues. DNA of the CDR3: TGTGCCAGCTCGTCCAGGGAATATTCCTACGAGCAGTACTTC. Encoded protein: CASSSREYSYEQYF.

V gene TRBV28 combines with J gene TRBJ1-6, with 8 bases identical to TRBD1. V lost 3 bases to trimming and J lost 8 bases; unmatched junction nucleotides: 12. Germline V lookup: CDR1 MDHEN, CDR2 SYDVKM. This CDR3 has 17 amino acids. The CDR3 nucleotides are TGTGCCAGCAGTTTGTCAGGCAGGGGGCTTTTGCATTCACCCCTCCACTTT. Protein sequence: CASSLSGRGLLHSPLHF.

The chain combines TRBV2 with TRBJ2-7; 13 bases agree with TRBD2. Germline values: CDR1 SNHLY, CDR2 FYNNEI. V shed 7 bases and J 6 bases; nucleotides not matched to a gene: 6. This CDR3 is built from 14 residues. CDR3 nucleotide sequence: TGTGCCAGCAAGCCGGGACTAGCGGGGATCGAGCAGTACTTC. Protein: CASKPGLAGIEQYF.

The rearrangement joins TRBV7-6 to TRBJ2-7; 8 bases fit TRBD1. V trimming: 2 bases; J trimming: 4 bases; junction bases outside the gene matches: 16. CDR3 length: 18 residues. Looked up from germline, CDR1 is SGHVS and CDR2 is FNYEAQ. CDR3 residues: CASSLYGMTGAMDYEQYF. The CDR3 coding sequence is TGTGCCAGCAGCTTATATGGGATGACAGGGGCAATGGATTACGAGCAGTACTTC.

The chain has TRBV4-1 and TRBJ2-2; D might be TRBD1 (6 bases). V was pared by 10 bases and J by 4 bases, with 19 bases between. CDR1 and CDR2 from the germline V gene are MGHRA and YSYEKL. There are 15 residues in the CDR3. DNA for the CDR3: TGCGCCACCCAACCCGCGGACAGAGGCACCGGGGAGCTGTTTTTT. This gives the protein CATQPADRGTGELFF.

This clone was picked up a small number of times. The chain employs TRBV7-8 and TRBJ1-1, with D maybe TRBD1 (6 bases). CDR1 and CDR2 from the germline V gene are SGHVS and FQNEAQ. The V gene lost 5 bases and the J gene lost 0 bases, with 10 bases spanning the gap. CDR3 length equals 14 residues. CDR3 sequence: CASSHRVMNTEAFF. In nucleotides, the CDR3 is TGTGCCAGCAGCCACAGGGTAATGAACACTGAAGCTTTCTTT.

V usage is TRBV9 and J usage is TRBJ2-3; 7 bases match TRBD1. The V and J ends lost 4 bases and 6 bases, in that order; junction bases with no gene match: 8. Per the germline V gene, CDR1 is SGDLS and CDR2 is YYNGEE. The CDR3 runs 14 residues. Here the CDR3 DNA reads TGTGCCAGCAGCCAGACAGGGTTGAGTGATACGCAGTATTTT. This sequence encodes CASSQTGLSDTQYF.

The chain uses TRBV15 and TRBJ2-1; weak D call: TRBD2 (5 bases). V lost 1 base and J 1 base, leaving 14 bases between the germline ends. The CDR3 loop spans 17 amino acids. Per germline, CDR1 LNHNV and CDR2 YYDKDF (reference sequence). CDR3 nucleotide sequence: TGTGCCACCAGCAGAGGGAATCTACGACTATCCTACAATGAGCAGTTCTTC. It specifies CATSRGNLRLSYNEQFF.

The gene calls are TRBV19 and TRBJ2-1; no clear D gene. Germline V gene lookup returns CDR1 LNHDA and CDR2 SQIVND (reference sequence). V lost 5 bases to trimming and J lost 7 bases, with 6 bases between them. This CDR3 spans 11 amino acids. The CDR3 is CASSRANEQFF. CDR3 DNA sequence: TGTGCCAGTAGTCGCGCGAATGAGCAGTTCTTC.

The J gene is TRBJ2-2, the V gene TRBV28; D is uncertain. Germline values: CDR1 MDHEN, CDR2 SYDVKM. The V and J ends lost 6 bases and 1 base respectively, with 9 bases between them. The CDR3 runs to 14 residues. The CDR3 DNA follows: TGTGCCAGCAGACCCACAAGGAACACCGGGGAGCTGTTTTTT. This encodes CASRPTRNTGELFF. The whole variable domain, remainder taken from reference TRBV28 and TRBJ2-2, is DVKVTQSSRYLVKRTGEKVFLECVQDMDHENMFWYRQDPGLGLRLIYFSYDVKMKEKGDIPEGYSVSREKKERFSLILESASTNQTSMYLCASRPTRNTGELFFGEGSRLTVL.

The chain links TRBV10-3 to TRBJ2-7; 7 bases map to TRBD2. The CDR3 runs to 15 residues. CDR1 is ENHRY, CDR2 SYGVKD, per germline. V dropped 0 bases and J dropped 3; count of bases not matched to a gene: 5. The CDR3 DNA follows: TGTGCCATCAGTGAGTCGGCTGGCGGGAGCTACGAGCAGTACTTC. Protein: CAISESAGGSYEQYF.

CDR3 in amino acids: CASSLDGATNEKLFF. The CDR3 DNA sequence: TGTGCCAGCAGCTTAGACGGGGCAACTAATGAAAAACTGTTTTTT. The chain links TRBV11-2 to TRBJ1-4, with D unclear. The CDR3 has 15 amino acids. Trimming left V 0 bases short and J 0 bases short, with 5 bases between. CDR1 is SGHAT, CDR2 FQNNGV, per germline.

V gene TRBV9 combines with J gene TRBJ1-6, with D unresolved. V gave up 1 base and J gave up 13 bases, with 15 bases separating them. The CDR3 runs to 14 residues. Germline assignment: CDR1 SGDLS and CDR2 YYNGEE. This CDR3 is CASSVREAVAPLHF. The CDR3 DNA is TGTGCCAGCAGCGTACGGGAGGCAGTGGCTCCCCTCCACTTT.

There are a few counts of this clone. The chain uses TRBV6-5 and TRBJ1-2, with D perhaps matching TRBD1 (5 bases). The germline gives CDR1 MNHEY, CDR2 SVGAGI. The CDR3 is 12 amino acids. V was pared by 6 bases and J by 7 bases, with 12 bases between. The CDR3 loop is CASSYQGSGYTF. CDR3 nucleotides: TGTGCCAGCAGCTACCAGGGCAGTGGCTACACCTTC.